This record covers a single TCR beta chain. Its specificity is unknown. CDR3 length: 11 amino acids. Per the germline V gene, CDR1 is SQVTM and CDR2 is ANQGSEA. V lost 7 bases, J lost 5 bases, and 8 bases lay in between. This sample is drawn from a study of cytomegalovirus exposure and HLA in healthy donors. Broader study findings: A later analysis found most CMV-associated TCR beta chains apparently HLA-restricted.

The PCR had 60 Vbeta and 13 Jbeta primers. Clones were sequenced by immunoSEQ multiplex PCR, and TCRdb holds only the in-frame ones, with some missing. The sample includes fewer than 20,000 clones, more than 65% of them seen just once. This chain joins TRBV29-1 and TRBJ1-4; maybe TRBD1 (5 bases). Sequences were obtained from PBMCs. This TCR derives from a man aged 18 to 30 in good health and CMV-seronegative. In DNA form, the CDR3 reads TGCAGCGGGGGGGAGAATGAAAAACTGTTTTTT. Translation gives CSGGENEKLFF.